A single sample is the source of the 17 T cell receptor beta chains below, sequenced in a study of T cells in Graves' hyperthyroidism and ophthalmopathy. RNA transcripts gave rise to amplified TCR beta CDR3 regions. The HTBI primer set was used in a first-round RT-PCR of the TCR CDR3. TCRdb re-called the multiplex PCR reads with MiXCR, one entry per CDR3 protein. This sample has about 480,000 distinct CDR3 sequences; about 22% occur once, and the top ten carry 49%. Sequencing was performed on blood. Source of these receptors: a woman in her sixties or seventies with Graves' ophthalmopathy.

This clonotype was detected many times. This rearrangement joins TRBV12-3 or TRBV12-4 to TRBJ1-4, with unresolved D. CDR3 length equals 12 residues. The V end lost 11 bases, the J end lost 7 bases, and 14 bases lay between the germline ends. CDR3 in amino acids: CAGGRLGEKLFF. For the CDR3, the DNA is TGTGCCGGCGGCCGGTTGGGTGAAAAACTGTTTTTT.

The CDR3: CASSARPNPRDGYTF. The DNA for the CDR3 is TGTGCCAGCAGTGCCCGACCCAATCCCAGGGATGGCTACACCTTC. The chain is built from TRBV27 and TRBJ1-2, with D possibly matching TRBD1 (5 bases). V lost 5 bases to trimming and J lost 6 bases, with 19 bases between them. In germline, CDR1 is MNHEY, CDR2 SMNVEV (reference sequence). The CDR3 runs 15 residues.

This rearrangement joins TRBV7-2 to TRBJ2-7; TRBD2 is a possible D gene (5 bases). V was trimmed by 5 bases and J by 2 bases, leaving 13 bases between them. The CDR3 length is 14 residues. Germline CDR1 reads SGHTA; CDR2 reads FQGNSA. The CDR3 bases are TGTGCCAGCAGCCCAGTGGCGGAGGCCTACGAGCAGTACTTC. This translates into CASSPVAEAYEQYF.

This clonotype was detected a few times. This chain joins TRBV24-1 and TRBJ2-5; 10 nucleotides line up with TRBD2. The CDR3 length is 17 residues. V was pared by 3 bases and J by 0 bases, with 6 bases of the junction left unmatched. CDR1 and CDR2 from the germline V gene are KGHDR and SFDVKD. In DNA form, the CDR3 reads TGTGCCACCAGTGATGCCTCACTAGCGGGGAACCAAGAGACCCAGTACTTC. It specifies CATSDASLAGNQETQYF.

This clonotype has ten or more counts. The chain recombines TRBV28 with TRBJ2-2, with D perhaps matching TRBD1 or TRBD2 (5 bases each). Germline CDR1 reads MDHEN; CDR2 reads SYDVKM. V was clipped by 6 bases and J by 4 bases, with 12 bases between them. The CDR3 contains 14 residues. CDR3 residues: CASRPGAGTGELFF. DNA of the CDR3: TGTGCCAGCAGACCCGGGGCGGGCACCGGGGAGCTGTTTTTT.

This clonotype was found many times. This chain connects TRBV12-3 or TRBV12-4 to TRBJ1-1; tentative D call: TRBD1 (6 bases). This CDR3 contains 14 residues. The V gene lost 5 bases and the J gene lost 1 base, with 11 bases spanning the gap. The CDR3 bases are TGTGCCAGCAGTCTACAGGGACCGAACACTGAAGCTTTCTTT. This sequence encodes CASSLQGPNTEAFF.

J is TRBJ1-1 and V is TRBV20-1, with TRBD1 identical over 9 bases. Trimming took 5 bases from V and 0 from J; bases not matched to a gene: 4. CDR3 length: 14 amino acids. Germline V CDR1 and CDR2: DFQATT, SNEGSKA (reference sequence). The CDR3 spells CSAGQGPMNTEAFF. The CDR3 coding sequence is TGCAGTGCTGGACAGGGGCCCATGAACACTGAAGCTTTCTTT.

The genes are TRBV5-1 and TRBJ2-7, with TRBD1 identical over 8 bases. The CDR3 totals 15 residues. After removal of 4 bases from V and 4 bases from J, the junction contained 10 bases not matched to a gene. Germline values: CDR1 SGHRS, CDR2 YFSETQ. The CDR3 is CASSLTATGEYEQYF. In nucleotides, the CDR3 is TGCGCCAGCAGCCTTACCGCGACAGGGGAATACGAGCAGTACTTC.

This clonotype was observed a few times. The rearrangement joins TRBV5-8 to TRBJ2-1; D possibly corresponds to TRBD1 (5 bases). Germline V gene lookup returns CDR1 SGHTS and CDR2 YDEGEE. This CDR3 has 14 residues. The V end was cut by 1 base, the J end by 9 bases, with 14 bases between. CDR3 coding DNA: TGTGCCAGCAGCTTGAAATTACAAGGGGCTGAGCAGTTCTTC. Amino acid sequence: CASSLKLQGAEQFF.

This clonotype was observed a few times. The gene calls are TRBV6-2 or TRBV6-3 and TRBJ2-1, with D maybe TRBD2 (6 bases). Per germline, CDR1 MNHEY and CDR2 SVGEGT. The CDR3 spans 13 residues. Deletions cut 0 bases from V and 7 bases from J, with 7 bases between. CDR3 coding DNA: TGTGCCAGCAGTTACTCGGCGGGGAATGAGCAGTTCTTC. Translating it yields CASSYSAGNEQFF.

For this clonotype: Compared with germline, one end of the junction differs, possibly owing to a read error. The chain has TRBV6-1 and TRBJ1-1; 8 bases agree with TRBD1. CDR3 length equals 15 residues. From germline, CDR1 is MNHNS and CDR2 SASEGT. This CDR3 reads CASRRTGTLNTGAFF. CDR3 in DNA: TGTGCCAGCAGGCGGACAGGGACGTTGAACACTGGAGCTTTCTTT.

This chain links TRBV28 with TRBJ2-1; TRBD2 agrees at 7 bases. CDR1 MDHEN and CDR2 SYDVKM come from the germline V gene. The CDR3 spans 13 residues. The V segment lost 6 bases and the J segment 8 bases; nucleotides outside the gene matches: 7. CDR3 DNA sequence: TGTGCCAGCAGACTCCCGGGGGGAGATGAGCAGTTCTTC. Its protein is CASRLPGGDEQFF.

The J gene is TRBJ1-2, the V gene TRBV12-3 or TRBV12-4; TRBD1 matches at 8 bases. Trimming took 3 bases from V and 5 from J; bases not matched to a gene: 14. The CDR3 sequence is 17 residues long. The chain's CDR3 is CASSFHFSGQDVYGYTF. The CDR3 nucleotides are TGTGCCAGCAGTTTCCACTTCTCGGGACAGGACGTTTATGGCTACACCTTC.

This clonotype was counted a single time. V and J are TRBV12-5 and TRBJ1-1; no clear D gene. Germline V gene sequence: CDR1 LGHNT, CDR2 FRNRAP. This CDR3 spans 14 amino acids. V was pared by 2 bases and J by 1 base, with 8 bases between. CDR3 nucleotides: TGTGCTAGTGGTTTGACGGCAGGGAACACTGAAGCTTTCTTT. Its translation: CASGLTAGNTEAFF.

This clonotype was recorded at least ten times. The V and J genes are TRBV7-2 and TRBJ2-7; D unclear. V was clipped by 3 bases and J by 2 bases, with 5 bases between them. This CDR3 spans 12 amino acids. CDR1 is SGHTA and CDR2 is FQGNSA in the germline V gene. The CDR3 region has the DNA TGTGCCAGCAGCTTGTTAGCCTACGAGCAGTACTTC. Translated, it gives CASSLLAYEQYF.

This clonotype was counted only a few times. In DNA form, the CDR3 reads TGTGCCAGCAGCCCCCCGACAGGGGTTCAGCCCCAGCATTTT. Translation: CASSPPTGVQPQHF. The chain couples TRBV12-3 or TRBV12-4 to TRBJ1-5; 8 bases map to TRBD1. There are 14 residues in the CDR3. The V segment lost 6 bases and the J segment 6 bases; nucleotides outside the gene matches: 7.

The gene calls are TRBV27 and TRBJ1-6; 9 nucleotides agree with TRBD1. V shed 3 bases, J shed 9 bases, and the junction held 9 bases outside the gene matches. Looked up from germline, CDR1 is MNHEY and CDR2 is SMNVEV (reference sequence). This CDR3 comprises 16 residues. CDR3 amino acids: CASSFTGQGLGSPLHF. For the CDR3, the DNA is TGTGCCAGCAGTTTCACGGGACAGGGTTTAGGTTCACCCCTCCACTTT.